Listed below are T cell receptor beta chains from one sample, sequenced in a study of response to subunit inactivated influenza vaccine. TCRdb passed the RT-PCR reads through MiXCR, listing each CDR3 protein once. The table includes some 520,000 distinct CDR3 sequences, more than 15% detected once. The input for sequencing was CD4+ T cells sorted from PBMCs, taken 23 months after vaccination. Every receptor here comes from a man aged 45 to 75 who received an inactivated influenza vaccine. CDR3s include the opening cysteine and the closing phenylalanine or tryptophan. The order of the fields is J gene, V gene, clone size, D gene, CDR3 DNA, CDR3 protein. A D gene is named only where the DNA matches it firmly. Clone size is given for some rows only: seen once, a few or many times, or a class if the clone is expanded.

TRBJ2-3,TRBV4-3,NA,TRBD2,TGCGCCAGCAGCAGAAGACTAGCGGGGGGTGAAGATACGCAGTATTTT,CASSRRLAGGEDTQYF
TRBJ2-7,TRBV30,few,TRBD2,TGTGCCTGTTCCGGACTAGCGGGGGGATACGAGCAGTACTTC,CACSGLAGGYEQYF
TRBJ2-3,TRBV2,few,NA,TGTGCCAGCAGTGTATTTACTGGCACAGATACGCAGTATTTT,CASSVFTGTDTQYF
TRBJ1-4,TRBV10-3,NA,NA,TGTGCCATCAGTGACGTAGTCGGGGAAAAACTGTTTTTT,CAISDVVGEKLFF
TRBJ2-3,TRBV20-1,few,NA,TGCAGTGCTCCCCGTCAGACTGATACGCAGTATTTT,CSAPRQTDTQYF
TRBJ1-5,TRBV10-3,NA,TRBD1,TGTGCCATCCGGACAGGCGATCAGCCCCAGCATTTT,CAIRTGDQPQHF
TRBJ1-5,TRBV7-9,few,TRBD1,TGTGCCAGCAGCTTAGGGACAGGGATCAATCAGCCCCAGCATTTT,CASSLGTGINQPQHF
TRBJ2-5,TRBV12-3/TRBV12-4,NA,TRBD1,TGTGCCAGCAGTCCTAGACAGGGAAGCTGGGAGACCCAGTACTTC,CASSPRQGSWETQYF
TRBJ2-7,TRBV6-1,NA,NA,TGTGCCAGCGAGAGGTTAAACGAGCAGTACTTC,CASERLNEQYF
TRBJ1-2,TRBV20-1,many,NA,TGCAGTGCTAGTGGCGGAAGGGGTTATGGCTACACCTTC,CSASGGRGYGYTF
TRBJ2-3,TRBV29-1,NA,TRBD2,TGCAGCGTGAGCACTAGCGGGGGGAGCACAGATACGCAGTATTTT,CSVSTSGGSTDTQYF
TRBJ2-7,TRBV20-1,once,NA,TGCAGTGCTAGCTGGGCCCAGGGGCCGGGGGACGAGCAGTACTTC,CSASWAQGPGDEQYF
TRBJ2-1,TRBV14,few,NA,TGTGCCAGCAGCCCCTTTAGTGGGGGCCGAGGGAATGAGCAGTTCTTC,CASSPFSGGRGNEQFF
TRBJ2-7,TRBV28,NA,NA,TGTGCCAGCAGTCCAACAGGGAGGGGAGTCTACGAGCAGTACTTC,CASSPTGRGVYEQYF
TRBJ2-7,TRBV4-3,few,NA,TGCGCCAGCAGCCAAAGTGTTTGGGCAGACTACTACGAGCAGTACTTC,CASSQSVWADYYEQYF
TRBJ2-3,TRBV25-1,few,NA,TGTGCCAGCATCAATAGGGGGGATACGCAGTATTTT,CASINRGDTQYF
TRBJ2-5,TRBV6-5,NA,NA,TGTGCCAGCAGTTGGGGGAGCCCCCAAGAGACCCAGTACTTC,CASSWGSPQETQYF
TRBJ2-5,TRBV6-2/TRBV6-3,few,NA,TGTGCCAGCAGTCGGACAGACGGGCGAGAGACCCAGTACTTC,CASSRTDGRETQYF
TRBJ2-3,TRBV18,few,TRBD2,TGTGCCAGCTCACCTCCGGGACTAGTCGATACGCAGTATTTT,CASSPPGLVDTQYF
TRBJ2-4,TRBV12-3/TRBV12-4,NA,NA,TGTGCCAGCAGCACCAAGGGCAACTTAGCCAAAAACATTCAGTACTTC,CASSTKGNLAKNIQYF
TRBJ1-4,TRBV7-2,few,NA,TGTGCCAGCAGCAGCACAGGCTATGAAAAACTGTTTTTT,CASSSTGYEKLFF
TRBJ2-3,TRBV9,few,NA,TGTGCCAGCAGCGCCGCGGACAATACGCAGTATTTT,CASSAADNTQYF
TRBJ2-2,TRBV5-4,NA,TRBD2,TGTGCCAGCAGCTCCGGGACTAGCGGGAGGTTCGGGGAGCTGTTTTTT,CASSSGTSGRFGELFF
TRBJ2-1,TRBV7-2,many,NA,TGTGCCAGCAGCTTATACGGCGGGATCTCCTACAATGAGCAGTTCTTC,CASSLYGGISYNEQFF
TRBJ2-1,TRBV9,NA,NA,TGTGCCAGCAGCCCGGGTGGGTACTACAATGAGCAGTTCTTC,CASSPGGYYNEQFF
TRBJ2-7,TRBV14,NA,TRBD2,TGTGCCAGCAGCCAAGAGGTCAGCGGGAGGAGCTCCTACGAGCAGTACTTC,CASSQEVSGRSSYEQYF
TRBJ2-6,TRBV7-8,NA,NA,TGTGCCAGCAGGACAGTTAACTCTGGGGCCAACGTCCTGACTTTC,CASRTVNSGANVLTF
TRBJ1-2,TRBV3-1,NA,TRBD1,TGTGCCAGCAGCCAAGAACACAGGGGTGGCTACACCTTC,CASSQEHRGGYTF
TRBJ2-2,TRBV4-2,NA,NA,TGTGCCAGCAGCCAAGATCCTCCCCCGGGGGCCGCCGGGGAGCTGTTTTTT,CASSQDPPPGAAGELFF
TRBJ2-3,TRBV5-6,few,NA,TGTGCCAGCAGGGGCCCAGATACGCAGTATTTT,CASRGPDTQYF
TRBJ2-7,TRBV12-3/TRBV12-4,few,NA,TGTGCCAGCAGACCCGACAGGACCAACTACGAGCAGTACTTC,CASRPDRTNYEQYF
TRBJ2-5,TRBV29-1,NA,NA,TGCAGCGTTGTACCGAATGGAGAGACCCAGTACTTC,CSVVPNGETQYF
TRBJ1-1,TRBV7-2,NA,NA,TGTGCCAGCAGAGAACAGGGTTTGATGTCTGAAGCTTTCTTT,CASREQGLMSEAFF
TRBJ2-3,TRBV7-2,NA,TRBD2,TGTGCCGGCAGCCCGAGCGGGGCGAAAAGCACAGATACGCAGTATTTT,CAGSPSGAKSTDTQYF
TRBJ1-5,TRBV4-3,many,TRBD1,TGCGCCAGCAGCCAAGATATCGGACAGGGAGCTGGGCCCCAGCATTTT,CASSQDIGQGAGPQHF
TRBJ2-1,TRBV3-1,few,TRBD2,TGTGCCAGCAGCTTTCGGACTAGCGAGAAAGGGCAGTTCTTC,CASSFRTSEKGQFF
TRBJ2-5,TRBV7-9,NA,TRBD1,TGTGCCAGCAGCTTAAGTGTGACAGGGGAGACCCAGTACTTC,CASSLSVTGETQYF
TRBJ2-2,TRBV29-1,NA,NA,TGCAGCGTTTCTCGCGGCCACGCGAACACCGGGGATCTGTTTTTT,CSVSRGHANTGDLFF
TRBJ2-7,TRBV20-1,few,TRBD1,TGCAGTGTGGTAGGGGGCGCCCCACCCTACGAGCAGTACTTC,CSVVGGAPPYEQYF
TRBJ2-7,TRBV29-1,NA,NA,TGCAGCGTTGAAGATATCGCCTACGAGCAGTACTTC,CSVEDIAYEQYF
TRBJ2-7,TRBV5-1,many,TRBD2,TGCGCCAGCAGCTTGTCTTCCGGGAGGGTCTCCTACGAGCAGTACTTC,CASSLSSGRVSYEQYF
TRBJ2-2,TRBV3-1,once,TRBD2,TGTGCCGCCCGAGCGGGAGCGGCCGGGGCCGGGGAGCTGTTTTTT,CAARAGAAGAGELFF
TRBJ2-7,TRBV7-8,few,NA,TGTGCCAGCAGCTTCAGAGAACACTCCTACGAGCAGTACTTC,CASSFREHSYEQYF
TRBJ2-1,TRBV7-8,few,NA,TGTGCCAGCAGCTTAGGACCCACCAGGAACAATGAGCAGTTCTTC,CASSLGPTRNNEQFF
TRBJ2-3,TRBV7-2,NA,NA,TGTGCCAGCAGCACAGACCCCTACACAGATACGCAGTATTTT,CASSTDPYTDTQYF
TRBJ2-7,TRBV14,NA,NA,TGTGCCAGCAGCCAAGCCCCTGTTGGGACACTCCCCTACGAGCAGTACTTC,CASSQAPVGTLPYEQYF
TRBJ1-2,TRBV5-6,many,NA,TGTGCCAGCAGCTCCTTGGACACGGTCTATGGCTACACCTTC,CASSSLDTVYGYTF
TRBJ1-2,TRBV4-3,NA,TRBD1,TGCGCCAGCAGCCAAGGCCCAGGGGGCGCGTCCCACTATGGCTACACCTTC,CASSQGPGGASHYGYTF
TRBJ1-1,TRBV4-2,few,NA,TGTGCCAGCAGCCAAAGGGGGGACACTGAAGCTTTCTTT,CASSQRGDTEAFF
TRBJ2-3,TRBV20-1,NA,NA,TGCAGTGCTACGAAGAGTGTGGGGGGGCTTACAGATACGCAGTATTTT,CSATKSVGGLTDTQYF
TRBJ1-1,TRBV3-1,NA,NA,TGTGCCTGCAGCCAACGGGTCGCAGGGAAACCTGAAGCTTTCTTT,CACSQRVAGKPEAFF
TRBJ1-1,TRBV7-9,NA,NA,TGTGCCAGCAGCTTAGCGTGGGGGGCAGGGTACACTGAAGCTTTCTTT,CASSLAWGAGYTEAFF
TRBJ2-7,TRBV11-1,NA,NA,TGTGCCAGCAGCTTAGGGGGGGCAAGTCGCGAGCAGTACTTC,CASSLGGASREQYF
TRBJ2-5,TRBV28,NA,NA,TGTGCCACCCTGGAGGAGACCCAGTACTTC,CATLEETQYF
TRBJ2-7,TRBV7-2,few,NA,TGTGCCAGCAGCGAAAAATCCGAGCAGTACTTC,CASSEKSEQYF
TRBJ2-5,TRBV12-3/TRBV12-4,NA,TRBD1,TGTGCCAGCAGTTTTATCTGGGACAGGGCCCAAGAGACCCAGTACTTC,CASSFIWDRAQETQYF
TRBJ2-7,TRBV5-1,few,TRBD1,TGCGCCAGCAGCCGAGGGGGCCCGCTCCTCTCCGAGCAGTACTTC,CASSRGGPLLSEQYF